Listed below are T cell receptor beta chains from one sample, sequenced in a study of T cells after yellow fever vaccination. One entry per CDR3 protein, called by TCRdb with MiXCR from the 5' RACE reads. This sample has roughly 180,000 distinct CDR3 sequences, with approximately 6.2% found just once. Material: CD4+ T cells sorted from PBMCs, obtained on the day of the first yellow fever vaccination. These receptor sequences come from a man aged 18-30 years who received the YFV17D yellow fever vaccine. CDR3s include the opening cysteine and the closing phenylalanine or tryptophan. The D gene is left open where the match is weak. Clone size is stated in some rows and not others, as once, few, many or a class when expanded.

size	D	V	J	CDR3	DNA
.	TRBD2	TRBV18	TRBJ2-5	CASSPLYRRRSGGSHETQYF	TGTGCCAGCTCACCCCTCTATCGGAGACGTAGCGGGGGGTCCCACGAGACCCAGTACTTC
few	.	TRBV7-3	TRBJ2-1	CASSLTPPGDEQFF	TGTGCCAGCAGCTTAACGCCCCCAGGGGATGAGCAGTTCTTC
many	.	TRBV5-1	TRBJ2-7	CASFQGTESYEQYF	TGCGCCAGCTTTCAGGGGACTGAATCCTACGAGCAGTACTTC
.	.	TRBV29-1	TRBJ1-1	CSVCSGVNTEAFF	TGCAGCGTGTGCTCGGGGGTGAACACTGAAGCTTTCTTT
many	.	TRBV7-9	TRBJ1-4	CASSLYSVGEKLFF	TGTGCCAGCAGCCTGTACAGCGTTGGTGAAAAACTGTTTTTT
few	.	TRBV7-2	TRBJ1-4	CASRMWGQGDEKLFF	TGTGCCAGCAGGATGTGGGGGCAGGGAGATGAAAAACTGTTTTTT
few	.	TRBV5-1	TRBJ2-1	CASSVSWGEQFF	TGCGCCAGCAGCGTATCCTGGGGTGAGCAGTTCTTC
.	.	TRBV19	TRBJ2-7	CASSITGSYEQYF	TGTGCCAGTAGTATAACAGGCTCCTACGAGCAGTACTTC
many	.	TRBV7-2	TRBJ2-1	CASSWGRHNEQFF	TGTGCCAGCAGCTGGGGACGGCACAATGAGCAGTTCTTC
many	.	TRBV4-2	TRBJ2-5	CASSQAGSGETQYF	TGTGCCAGCAGCCAAGCGGGTTCCGGTGAGACCCAGTACTTC
many	TRBD1	TRBV6-1	TRBJ2-2	CASSRDRAFYGELFF	TGTGCCAGCAGCCGAGACAGGGCATTTTACGGGGAGCTGTTTTTT
many	.	TRBV5-5	TRBJ1-6	CASSVWAGGNSPLHF	TGTGCCAGCAGTGTCTGGGCAGGCGGTAATTCACCCCTCCACTTT
few	.	TRBV29-1	TRBJ2-5	CSVALQDQETQYF	TGCAGCGTGGCCCTACAGGACCAAGAGACCCAGTACTTC
.	.	TRBV11-2	TRBJ1-4	CASSLVGRGGEKLFF	TGTGCCAGCAGCTTAGTGGGCAGGGGAGGCGAAAAACTGTTTTTT
many	.	TRBV12-3/TRBV12-4	TRBJ2-5	CASSPQTQETQYF	TGTGCCAGCAGTCCACAGACCCAAGAGACCCAGTACTTC
.	.	TRBV4-1	TRBJ1-2	CGSSQERAVSVYGYTF	TGCGGCAGCAGCCAAGAGAGGGCAGTCAGCGTCTATGGCTACACCTTC
few	TRBD1	TRBV3-1	TRBJ2-1	CASSQVVTGNNEQFF	TGTGCCAGCAGCCAAGTGGTGACAGGGAACAATGAGCAGTTCTTC
many	.	TRBV12-3/TRBV12-4	TRBJ2-5	CASSPRGALQETQYF	TGTGCCAGCAGCCCAAGGGGGGCTCTCCAAGAGACCCAGTACTTC
many	.	TRBV6-5	TRBJ1-1	CASRRVGTEAFF	TGTGCCAGCAGAAGGGTAGGGACTGAAGCTTTCTTT
many	.	TRBV7-9	TRBJ2-3	CSSTERKVTDTQYF	TGTTCCAGCACGGAGAGGAAGGTCACAGATACGCAGTATTTT
many	.	TRBV12-3/TRBV12-4	TRBJ1-5	CASSLTGANQPQHF	TGTGCCAGCAGTCTGACAGGAGCTAATCAGCCCCAGCATTTT
few	TRBD1	TRBV5-1	TRBJ2-5	CASSPWGTGETQYF	TGCGCCAGCAGCCCGTGGGGGACAGGAGAGACCCAGTACTTC
many	.	TRBV29-1	TRBJ2-3	CSVSLGSTDTQYF	TGCAGCGTCTCCCTTGGTAGCACAGATACGCAGTATTTT
many	.	TRBV4-2	TRBJ2-7	CASSLLRSGVYEQYF	TGTGCCAGCTCCTTATTAAGGAGCGGTGTCTACGAGCAGTACTTC
.	.	TRBV7-2	TRBJ1-2	CASSLYDSWNGYTF	TGTGCCAGCAGCTTATACGACAGTTGGAATGGCTACACCTTC
.	.	TRBV20-1	TRBJ2-2	CSARVAENTGELFF	TGCAGTGCTAGGGTGGCAGAGAACACCGGGGAGCTGTTTTTT
.	.	TRBV12-3/TRBV12-4	TRBJ1-2	CASSFLQGGMGGYTF	TGTGCCAGCAGTTTCCTTCAGGGAGGAATGGGCGGCTACACCTTC
many	TRBD1	TRBV6-1	TRBJ2-1	CASNGQGGNEQFF	TGTGCCAGCAATGGACAGGGAGGCAATGAGCAGTTCTTC
few	.	TRBV24-1	TRBJ1-2	CATSDAGTLNGYTF	TGTGCCACCAGTGATGCCGGGACACTGAATGGCTACACCTTC
many	TRBD2	TRBV7-9	TRBJ2-3	CASSLGGTSGGGTDTQYF	TGTGCCAGCAGCTTAGGGGGGACTAGCGGGGGAGGCACAGATACGCAGTATTTT
many	TRBD1	TRBV20-1	TRBJ1-1	CSARNRGLGNTEAFF	TGCAGTGCTCGAAACAGGGGGCTAGGAAACACTGAAGCTTTCTTT
.	.	TRBV20-1	TRBJ1-2	CSAQSVGYTF	TGCAGTGCTCAGTCGGTTGGCTACACCTTC
many	.	TRBV6-5	TRBJ1-1	CASSYIWANTEAFF	TGTGCCAGCAGTTACATATGGGCAAACACTGAAGCTTTCTTT
.	TRBD1	TRBV6-1	TRBJ1-2	CASSPSGGQNGYTF	TGTGCCAGCAGCCCATCAGGGGGACAGAATGGCTACACCTTC
.	TRBD2	TRBV2	TRBJ2-3	CAFSFTSGGLSTDTQYF	TGTGCCTTCAGTTTTACTAGCGGGGGGCTGAGCACAGATACGCAGTATTTT
few	TRBD2	TRBV4-3	TRBJ2-2	CASSQERASGGYTGELFF	TGCGCCAGCAGCCAAGAGAGGGCTAGCGGGGGATACACCGGGGAGCTGTTTTTT
few	.	TRBV28	TRBJ2-6	CASSLPPETGANVLTF	TGTGCCAGCAGTCTCCCCCCAGAGACTGGGGCCAACGTCCTGACTTTC
few	.	TRBV11-2	TRBJ1-4	CASSSPAGGEKLFF	TGTGCCAGCAGCTCTCCGGCGGGGGGTGAAAAACTGTTTTTT
.	.	TRBV20-1	TRBJ1-1	CSARRDENTEAFF	TGCAGTGCTCGACGCGATGAGAACACTGAAGCTTTCTTT
few	.	TRBV4-1	TRBJ1-6	CASSQEPLDNSPLHF	TGCGCCAGCAGCCAAGAACCTTTGGATAATTCACCCCTCCACTTT
few	.	TRBV28	TRBJ1-4	CASSFRGMSEKLFF	TGTGCCAGCAGTTTCCGTGGGATGAGTGAAAAACTGTTTTTT
many	.	TRBV18	TRBJ2-7	CASSPTAYEQYF	TGTGCCAGCTCACCCACAGCCTACGAGCAGTACTTC
many	TRBD2	TRBV6-5	TRBJ2-3	CASRLTSGADTQYF	TGTGCCAGCAGGCTGACTAGCGGGGCCGATACGCAGTATTTT
many	TRBD1	TRBV5-1	TRBJ2-3	CASKRQGHTDTQYF	TGCGCCAGCAAAAGACAGGGACACACAGATACGCAGTATTTT
.	.	TRBV4-2	TRBJ2-5	CASNDPQGSQETQYF	TGTGCCAGCAACGACCCTCAGGGAAGCCAAGAGACCCAGTACTTC
many	TRBD1	TRBV7-7	TRBJ2-1	CASSRTGAHSNEQFF	TGTGCTAGCAGCCGAACAGGGGCCCATAGTAATGAGCAGTTCTTC
many	.	TRBV5-5	TRBJ2-3	CASDPTGLTGWDTQYF	TGTGCCAGCGATCCAACAGGGCTAACGGGGTGGGATACGCAGTATTTT
.	TRBD1	TRBV19	TRBJ2-2	CASTGQGAVTGELFF	TGTGCCAGTACGGGACAGGGGGCGGTCACCGGGGAGCTGTTTTTT
many	TRBD2	TRBV18	TRBJ2-3	CASSPIGGSSSTDTQYF	TGTGCCAGCTCACCAATCGGGGGGAGTTCTAGCACAGATACGCAGTATTTT
few	TRBD1	TRBV5-1	TRBJ2-1	CASRPPGTGGGDEQFF	TGCGCCAGCAGACCTCCCGGGACAGGGGGCGGCGATGAGCAGTTCTTC
many	.	TRBV18	TRBJ2-2	CASSPPNGAGELFF	TGTGCCAGCTCACCACCGAACGGGGCCGGGGAGCTGTTTTTT
.	TRBD1	TRBV4-1	TRBJ2-2	CASSSRTGGYTGELFF	TGCGCCAGCAGCTCTCGGACAGGGGGGTACACCGGGGAGCTGTTTTTT
few	.	TRBV10-3	TRBJ1-5	CAISESGYQPQHF	TGTGCCATCAGTGAGTCAGGGTATCAGCCCCAGCATTTT
.	TRBD1	TRBV7-2	TRBJ1-2	CASSLVTGENYGYTF	TGTGCCAGCAGCTTAGTTACAGGGGAGAACTATGGCTACACCTTC
.	.	TRBV11-2	TRBJ1-2	CATAANYGYTF	TGTGCCACGGCCGCTAACTATGGCTACACCTTC
many	TRBD2	TRBV5-4	TRBJ2-7	CASSLELADYEQYF	TGTGCCAGCAGCTTGGAACTAGCGGACTACGAGCAGTACTTC
few	TRBD1	TRBV3-1	TRBJ1-2	CASSPGTGGYTF	TGTGCCAGCAGCCCGGGGACAGGCGGCTACACCTTC